This T cell receptor (beta chain) came from a study of cytomegalovirus exposure and HLA in healthy donors. Study-wide background: In an earlier analysis, around 100 million unique TCR beta sequences were found from 150 million to 200 million T cells. General study points: Researchers reported in a later analysis that a missense DCLRE1C variant was tied to TCR beta V- and J-gene trimming. With further analysis later on, most CMV-associated TCR beta chains appeared HLA-restricted. Later examination showed HLA-associated TCR beta chains had greater clonal expansion than equally common others.

This clone has just one count. Its antigen remains unknown. The primer mix had 60 Vbeta and 13 Jbeta primers. Data came from immunoSEQ multiplex PCR; TCRdb stores just in-frame clones and leaves some out. The sample has approximately 120,000 clones; over 75% are singletons. The CDR3 spans 17 residues. Trimming took 6 bases from V and 0 from J; bases not matched to a gene: 8. Germline CDR1 and CDR2: SNHLY and FYNNEI. J is TRBJ2-3 and V is TRBV2, with TRBD2 matching over 11 bases. The receptor's source is a man in his fifties in good health and CMV-seronegative. What was sequenced was PBMCs. The CDR3 is CASRLTSGTPSTDTQYF. The CDR3 DNA follows: TGTGCCAGCAGATTGACTAGCGGGACGCCTAGCACAGATACGCAGTATTTT.